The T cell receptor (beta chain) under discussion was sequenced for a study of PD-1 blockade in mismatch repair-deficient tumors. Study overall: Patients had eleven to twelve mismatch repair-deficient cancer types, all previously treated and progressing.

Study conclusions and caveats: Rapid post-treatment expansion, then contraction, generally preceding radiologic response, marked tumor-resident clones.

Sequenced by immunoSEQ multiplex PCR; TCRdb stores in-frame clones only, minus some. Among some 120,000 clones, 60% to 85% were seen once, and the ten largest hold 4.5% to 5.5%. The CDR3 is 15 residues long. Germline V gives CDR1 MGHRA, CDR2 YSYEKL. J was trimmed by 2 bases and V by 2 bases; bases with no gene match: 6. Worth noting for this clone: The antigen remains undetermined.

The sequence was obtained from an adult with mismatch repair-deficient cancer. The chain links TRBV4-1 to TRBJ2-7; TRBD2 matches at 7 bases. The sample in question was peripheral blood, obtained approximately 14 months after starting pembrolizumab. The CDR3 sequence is CASSQLGGSTYEQYF. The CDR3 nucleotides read TGCGCCAGCAGCCAACTGGGCGGGAGTACCTACGAGCAGTACTTC.